The clone carrying this T cell receptor beta chain was detected a few times. What it binds is unknown. Germline V gene sequence: CDR1 SGHRS, CDR2 YFSETQ. This CDR3 has 14 residues. The ends were cut back, 5 bases at V and 0 bases at J, with 8 bases in the middle. The data were obtained in a study of T-cell reconstitution after alpha-beta-depleted transplantation in children. Notes on the study in general: The study reportedly traced alpha-beta T cells about two months after transplant to several hundred expanded graft clones. Elevated TCRbeta diversity at day 60 was traced, in some patients, to surviving recipient T cells and thymic progenitors. T-cell numbers and diversity, one year after transplant, stemmed largely from T cells that were newly produced.

Preparation of the TCRbeta library used unique molecular identifiers. TCRdb re-called the PCR reads through MiXCR, storing one row per CDR3 protein. The sample yields 60,000 to 85,000 distinct CDR3 sequences, about a sixth seen once. Sample: PBMCs, mostly from graft donor cells, taken 360 days after TCRalphabeta/CD19-depleted stem cell transplant. The receptor's source is a male patient between 2 and 10 years old who had a stem cell transplant for acute lymphoblastic leukemia, so the T cells may come from the graft donor. This rearrangement joins TRBV5-1 to TRBJ2-2, with D possibly matching TRBD1 (5 bases). CDR3 nucleotide sequence: TGCGCCAGCAGGACAGTCGCGAACACCGGGGAGCTGTTTTTT. Protein: CASRTVANTGELFF.